One TCR beta chain is described in this entry. The data were produced by immunoSEQ multiplex PCR, yet TCRdb's version contains in-frame clones alone and is incomplete. The sample yields about 200,000 clones, approximately 79% seen once. This specimen comes from a study of blood T cell repertoires in COVID-19. The CDR3 length is 18 residues. The germline gives CDR1 SGHTA, CDR2 FQGTGA. Trimming cost V 1 base and J 1 base; bases outside gene matches: 9. This sequence was found in a man aged 45 to 65 who had recovered from COVID-19. The source material was peripheral blood. The gene calls are TRBV7-3 and TRBJ2-2, with 7 nucleotides matching TRBD2. The chain's CDR3 is CASSLNRSGLGNTGELFF. In nucleotides, the CDR3 is TGTGCCAGCAGCTTAAACCGGTCCGGACTAGGGAACACCGGGGAGCTGTTTTTT.